This TCR beta chain was sequenced for a study of cytomegalovirus exposure and HLA in healthy donors. For this clone: Its antigen is undetermined.

Whole-study findings and limits: Investigators reported 164 TCR beta chains as tied to cytomegalovirus.

CDR1 and CDR2 from the germline V gene are SNHLY and FYNNEI. The ends were cut back, 0 bases at V and 5 bases at J, with 13 bases in the middle. There are 15 residues in the CDR3. PCR primers comprised 60 Vbeta and 13 Jbeta primers. The repertoire was sequenced with immunoSEQ multiplex PCR; TCRdb's copy has only in-frame clones and lacks some. Here the sample spans 170,000 or so clones, approximately 86% being singletons. This rearrangement joins TRBV2 to TRBJ1-2, with D unresolved. The origin of this receptor is a woman between 18 and 30 years old in good health and CMV-seronegative. The sample consisted of PBMCs. This CDR3 is CASSEASWPNYGYTF. DNA of the CDR3: TGTGCCAGCAGTGAAGCCTCCTGGCCGAATTATGGCTACACCTTC.